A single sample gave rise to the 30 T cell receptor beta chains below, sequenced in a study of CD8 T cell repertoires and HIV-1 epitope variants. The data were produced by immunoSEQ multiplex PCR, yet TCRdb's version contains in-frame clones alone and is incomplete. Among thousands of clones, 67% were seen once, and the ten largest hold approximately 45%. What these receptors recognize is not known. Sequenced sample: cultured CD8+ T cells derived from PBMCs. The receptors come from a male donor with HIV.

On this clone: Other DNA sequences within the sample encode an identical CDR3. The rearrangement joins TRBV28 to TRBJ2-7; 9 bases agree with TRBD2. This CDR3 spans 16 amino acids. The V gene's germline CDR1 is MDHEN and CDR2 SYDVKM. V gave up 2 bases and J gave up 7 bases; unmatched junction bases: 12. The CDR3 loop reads CASSLLLAGGPGEQYF. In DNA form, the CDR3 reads TGTGCCAGCAGTTTACTTCTCGCGGGGGGGCCCGGGGAGCAGTACTTC.

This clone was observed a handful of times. The CDR3 DNA reads as TGTGCCAGCAGCCGCCTGACAGGGGGCCCCACCTACGAGCAGTACTTC. Its protein product is CASSRLTGGPTYEQYF. The chain uses TRBV7-9 and TRBJ2-7; TRBD1 aligns across 10 bases. Per germline, CDR1 SEHNR and CDR2 FQNEAQ (reference sequence). V trimming: 5 bases; J trimming: 2 bases; junction bases outside the gene matches: 9. The CDR3 extends over 16 amino acids.

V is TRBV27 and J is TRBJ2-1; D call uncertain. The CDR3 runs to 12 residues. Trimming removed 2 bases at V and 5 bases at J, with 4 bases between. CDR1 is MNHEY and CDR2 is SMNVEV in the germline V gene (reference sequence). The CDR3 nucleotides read TGTGCCAGCAGTTTAGACAACAATGAGCAGTTCTTC. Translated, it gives CASSLDNNEQFF.

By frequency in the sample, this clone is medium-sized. CDR3 sequence: CASSLRTGADYEQYF. The CDR3 bases are TGTGCCAGCAGTTTAAGGACAGGGGCGGACTACGAGCAGTACTTC. This chain connects TRBV28 to TRBJ2-7, with TRBD1 matching 9 bases. CDR3 length: 15 residues. Per germline, CDR1 MDHEN and CDR2 SYDVKM. Losses at the gene ends were 2 bases for V and 3 bases for J; bases not matched to a gene: 5.

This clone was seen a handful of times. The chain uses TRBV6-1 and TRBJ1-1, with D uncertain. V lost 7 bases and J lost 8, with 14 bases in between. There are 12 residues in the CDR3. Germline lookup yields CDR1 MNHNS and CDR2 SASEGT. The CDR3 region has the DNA TGTGCCAGCATTTCCCGAACGACAGAAGCTTTCTTT. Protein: CASISRTTEAFF.

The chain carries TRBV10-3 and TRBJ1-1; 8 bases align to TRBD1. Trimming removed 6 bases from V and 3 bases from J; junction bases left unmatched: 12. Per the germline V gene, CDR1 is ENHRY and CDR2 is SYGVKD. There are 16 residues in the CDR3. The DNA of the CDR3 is TGTGCCATCAGGACGGACAGGGAGGGTCGGGACACTGAAGCTTTCTTT. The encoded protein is CAIRTDREGRDTEAFF.

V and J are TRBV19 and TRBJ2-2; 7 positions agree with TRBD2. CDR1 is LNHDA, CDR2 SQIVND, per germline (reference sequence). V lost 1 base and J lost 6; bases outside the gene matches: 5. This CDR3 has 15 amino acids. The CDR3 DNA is TGTGCCAGTAGTATAGTTGGACTAGTCGCCGGGGAGCTGTTTTTT. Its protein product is CASSIVGLVAGELFF.

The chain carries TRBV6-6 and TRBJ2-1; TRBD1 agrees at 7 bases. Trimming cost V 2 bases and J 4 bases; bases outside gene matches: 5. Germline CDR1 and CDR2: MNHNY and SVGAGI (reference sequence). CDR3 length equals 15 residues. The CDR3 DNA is TGTGCCAGCAGTTACCGACAGGGCGAATACAATGAGCAGTTCTTC. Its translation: CASSYRQGEYNEQFF.

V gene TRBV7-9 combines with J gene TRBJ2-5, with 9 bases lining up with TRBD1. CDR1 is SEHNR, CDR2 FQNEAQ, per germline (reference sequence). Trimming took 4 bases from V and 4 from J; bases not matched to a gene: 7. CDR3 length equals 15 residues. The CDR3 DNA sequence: TGTGCCAGCAGCTACCGGGACAGGGACTCAGAGACCCAGTACTTC. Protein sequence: CASSYRDRDSETQYF.

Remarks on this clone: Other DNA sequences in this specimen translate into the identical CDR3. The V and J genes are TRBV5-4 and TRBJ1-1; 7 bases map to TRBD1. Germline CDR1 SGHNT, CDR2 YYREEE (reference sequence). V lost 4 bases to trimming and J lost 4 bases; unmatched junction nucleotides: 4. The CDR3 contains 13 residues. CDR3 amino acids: CASSQQGGTEAFF. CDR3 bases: TGTGCCAGCAGCCAGCAGGGGGGCACTGAAGCTTTCTTT. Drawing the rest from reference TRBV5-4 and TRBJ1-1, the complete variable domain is ETGVTQSPTHLIKTRGQQVTLRCSSQSGHNTVSWYQQALGQGPQFIFQYYREEENGRGNFPPRFSGLQFPNYSSELNVNALELDDSALYLCASSQQGGTEAFFGQGTRLTVV.

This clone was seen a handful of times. CDR3 amino acids: CASSFQGQKDTEAFF. CDR3 nucleotides: TGTGCCAGCAGTTTTCAGGGGCAGAAGGACACTGAAGCTTTCTTT. The V call is TRBV28, the J call TRBJ1-1; maybe TRBD1 (6 bases). In germline, CDR1 is MDHEN, CDR2 SYDVKM. The CDR3 spans 15 residues. V was pared by 3 bases and J by 3 bases, with 14 bases between.

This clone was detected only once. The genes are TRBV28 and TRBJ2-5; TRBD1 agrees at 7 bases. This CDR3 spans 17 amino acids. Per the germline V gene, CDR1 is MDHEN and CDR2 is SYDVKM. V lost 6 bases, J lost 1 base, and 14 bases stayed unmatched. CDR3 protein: CASSGPIRDSPQETQYF. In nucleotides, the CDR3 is TGTGCCAGCAGCGGCCCGATCCGGGACAGCCCCCAAGAGACCCAGTACTTC.

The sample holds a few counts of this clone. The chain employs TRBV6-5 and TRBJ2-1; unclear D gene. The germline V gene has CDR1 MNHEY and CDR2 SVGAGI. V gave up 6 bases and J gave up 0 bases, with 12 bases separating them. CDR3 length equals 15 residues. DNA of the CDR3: TGTGCCAGCAGGCCCGAATCGGGCTCCTACAATGAGCAGTTCTTC. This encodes CASRPESGSYNEQFF.

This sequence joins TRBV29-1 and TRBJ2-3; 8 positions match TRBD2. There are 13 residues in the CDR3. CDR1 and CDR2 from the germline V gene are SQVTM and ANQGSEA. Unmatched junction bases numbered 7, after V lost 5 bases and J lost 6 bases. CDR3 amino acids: CSVTGTRSDTQYF. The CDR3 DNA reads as TGCAGCGTTACCGGGACTAGATCCGATACGCAGTATTTT.

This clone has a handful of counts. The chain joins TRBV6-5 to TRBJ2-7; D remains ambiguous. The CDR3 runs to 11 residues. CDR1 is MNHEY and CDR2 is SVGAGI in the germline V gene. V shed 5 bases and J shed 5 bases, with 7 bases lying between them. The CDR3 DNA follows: TGTGCCAGCAGTCCGGGCCACGAGCAGTACTTC. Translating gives CASSPGHEQYF.

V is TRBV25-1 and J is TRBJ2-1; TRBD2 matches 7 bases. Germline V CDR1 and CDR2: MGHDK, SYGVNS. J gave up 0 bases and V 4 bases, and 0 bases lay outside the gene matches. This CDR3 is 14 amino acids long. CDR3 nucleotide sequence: TGTGCCAGCAGTGCGGGGGGCTCCTACAATGAGCAGTTCTTC. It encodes CASSAGGSYNEQFF.

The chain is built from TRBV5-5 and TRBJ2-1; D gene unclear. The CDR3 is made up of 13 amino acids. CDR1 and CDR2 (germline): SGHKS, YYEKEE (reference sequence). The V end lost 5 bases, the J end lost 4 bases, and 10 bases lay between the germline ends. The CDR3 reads CASSSTAYNEQFF. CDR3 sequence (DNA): TGTGCCAGCAGTTCTACAGCATACAATGAGCAGTTCTTC.

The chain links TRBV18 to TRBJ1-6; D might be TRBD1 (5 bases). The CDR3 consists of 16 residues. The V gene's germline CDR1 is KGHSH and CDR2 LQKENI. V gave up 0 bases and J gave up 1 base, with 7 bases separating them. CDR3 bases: TGTGCCAGCTCACCACCGGCAGGGTCCTATAATTCACCCCTCCACTTT. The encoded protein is CASSPPAGSYNSPLHF.

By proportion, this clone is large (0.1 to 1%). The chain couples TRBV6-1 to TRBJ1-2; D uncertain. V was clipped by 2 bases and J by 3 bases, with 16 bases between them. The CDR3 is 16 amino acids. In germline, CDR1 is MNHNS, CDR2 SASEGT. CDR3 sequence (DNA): TGTGCCAGCAGTGAACTTCCACAAGACCTAGACTATGGCTACACCTTC. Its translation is CASSELPQDLDYGYTF.

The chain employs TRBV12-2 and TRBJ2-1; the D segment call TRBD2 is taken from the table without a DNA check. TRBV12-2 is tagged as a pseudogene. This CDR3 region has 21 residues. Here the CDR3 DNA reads TGTGCAAGTCGCCCAGAGCCCAGACTAGCGGGGGATTCCCCTCCTTACAATGAGCAGTTCTTC. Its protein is CASRPEPRLAGDSPPYNEQFF.

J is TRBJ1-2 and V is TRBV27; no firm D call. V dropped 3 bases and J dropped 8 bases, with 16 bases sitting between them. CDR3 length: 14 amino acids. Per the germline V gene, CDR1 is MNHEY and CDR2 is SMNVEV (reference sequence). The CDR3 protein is CASSFWPLSDGYTF. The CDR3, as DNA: TGTGCCAGCAGTTTCTGGCCTCTGTCTGACGGCTACACCTTC.

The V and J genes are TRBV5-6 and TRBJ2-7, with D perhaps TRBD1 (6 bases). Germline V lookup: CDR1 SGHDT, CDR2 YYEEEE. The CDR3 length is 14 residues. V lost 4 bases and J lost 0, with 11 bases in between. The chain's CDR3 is CASSLQGISYEQYF. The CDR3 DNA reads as TGTGCCAGCAGCCTACAGGGAATCTCCTACGAGCAGTACTTC. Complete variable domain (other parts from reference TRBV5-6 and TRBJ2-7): DAGVTQSPTHLIKTRGQQVTLRCSPKSGHDTVSWYQQALGQGPQFIFQYYEEEERQRGNFPDRFSGHQFPNYSSELNVNALLLGDSALYLCASSLQGISYEQYFGPGTRLTVT.

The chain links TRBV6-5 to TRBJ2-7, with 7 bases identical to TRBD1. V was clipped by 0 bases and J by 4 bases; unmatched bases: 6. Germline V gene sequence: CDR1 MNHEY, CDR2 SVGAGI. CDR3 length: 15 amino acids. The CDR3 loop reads CASSYSRTGGYEQYF. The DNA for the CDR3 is TGTGCCAGCAGTTACTCGAGGACAGGTGGTTACGAGCAGTACTTC.

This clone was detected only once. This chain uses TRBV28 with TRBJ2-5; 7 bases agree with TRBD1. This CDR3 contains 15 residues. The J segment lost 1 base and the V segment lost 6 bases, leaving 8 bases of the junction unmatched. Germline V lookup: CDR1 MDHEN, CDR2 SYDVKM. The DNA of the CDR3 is TGTGCCAGCAGACCGACAGGGAAGCGCCAAGAGACCCAGTACTTC. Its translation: CASRPTGKRQETQYF. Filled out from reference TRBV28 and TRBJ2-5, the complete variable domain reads DVKVTQSSRYLVKRTGEKVFLECVQDMDHENMFWYRQDPGLGLRLIYFSYDVKMKEKGDIPEGYSVSREKKERFSLILESASTNQTSMYLCASRPTGKRQETQYFGPGTRLLVL.

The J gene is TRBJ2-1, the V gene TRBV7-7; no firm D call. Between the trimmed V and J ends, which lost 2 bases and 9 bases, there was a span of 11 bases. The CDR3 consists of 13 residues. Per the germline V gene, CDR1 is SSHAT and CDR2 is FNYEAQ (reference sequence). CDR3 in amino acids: CASSLLLLSEQFF. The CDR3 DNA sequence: TGTGCCAGCAGCTTACTTCTCCTAAGTGAGCAGTTCTTC. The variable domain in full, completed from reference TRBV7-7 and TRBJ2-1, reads GAGVSQSPRYKVTKRGQDVTLRCDPISSHATLYWYQQALGQGPEFLTYFNYEAQPDKSGLPSDRFSAERPEGSISTLTIQRTEQRDSAMYRCASSLLLLSEQFFGPGTRLTVL.

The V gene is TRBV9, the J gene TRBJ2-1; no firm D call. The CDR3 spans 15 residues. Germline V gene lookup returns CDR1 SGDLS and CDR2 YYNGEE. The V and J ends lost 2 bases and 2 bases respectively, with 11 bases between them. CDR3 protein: CASSVDPATYNEQFF. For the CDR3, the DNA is TGTGCCAGCAGCGTCGACCCAGCGACCTACAATGAGCAGTTCTTC.

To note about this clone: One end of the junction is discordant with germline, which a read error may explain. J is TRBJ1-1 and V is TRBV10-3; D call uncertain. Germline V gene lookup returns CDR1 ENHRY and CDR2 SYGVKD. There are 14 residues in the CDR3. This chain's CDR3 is CASSYLDMNTEAFF. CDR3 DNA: TGTGCCAGCAGTTACTTGGATATGAACACTGAAGCTTTCTTT.

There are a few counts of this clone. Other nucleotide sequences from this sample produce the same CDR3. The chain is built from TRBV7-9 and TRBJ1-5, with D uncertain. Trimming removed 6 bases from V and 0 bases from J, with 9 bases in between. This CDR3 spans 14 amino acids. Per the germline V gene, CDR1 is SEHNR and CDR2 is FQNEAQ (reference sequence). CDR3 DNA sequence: TGTGCCAGCAGTCCGTCCTATAGCAATCAGCCCCAGCATTTT. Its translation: CASSPSYSNQPQHF.

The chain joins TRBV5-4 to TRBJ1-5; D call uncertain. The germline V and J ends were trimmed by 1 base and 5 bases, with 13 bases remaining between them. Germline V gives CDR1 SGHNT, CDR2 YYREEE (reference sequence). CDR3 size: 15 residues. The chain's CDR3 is CASSLWAEEDQPQHF. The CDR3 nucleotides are TGTGCCAGCAGCTTGTGGGCGGAGGAGGATCAGCCCCAGCATTTT. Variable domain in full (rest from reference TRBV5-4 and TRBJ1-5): ETGVTQSPTHLIKTRGQQVTLRCSSQSGHNTVSWYQQALGQGPQFIFQYYREEENGRGNFPPRFSGLQFPNYSSELNVNALELDDSALYLCASSLWAEEDQPQHFGDGTRLSIL.

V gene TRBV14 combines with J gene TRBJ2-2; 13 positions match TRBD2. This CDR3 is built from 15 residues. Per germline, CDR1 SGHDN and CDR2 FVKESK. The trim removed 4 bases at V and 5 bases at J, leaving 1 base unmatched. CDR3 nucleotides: TGTGCCAGCAGCCGGGGACTAGCGGGGACCGGGGAGCTGTTTTTT. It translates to CASSRGLAGTGELFF.